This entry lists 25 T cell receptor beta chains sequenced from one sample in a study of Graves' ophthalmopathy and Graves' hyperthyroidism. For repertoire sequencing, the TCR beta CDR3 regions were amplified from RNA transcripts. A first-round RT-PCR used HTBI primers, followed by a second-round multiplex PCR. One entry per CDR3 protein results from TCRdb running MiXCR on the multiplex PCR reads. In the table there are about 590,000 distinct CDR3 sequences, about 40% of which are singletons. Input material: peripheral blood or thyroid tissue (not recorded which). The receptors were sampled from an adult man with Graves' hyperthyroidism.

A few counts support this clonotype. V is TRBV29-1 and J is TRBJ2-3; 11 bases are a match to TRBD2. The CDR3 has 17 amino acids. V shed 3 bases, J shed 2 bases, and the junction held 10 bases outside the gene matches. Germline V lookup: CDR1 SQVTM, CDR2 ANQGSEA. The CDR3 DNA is TGCAGCGTTGACTCCCTCCTAGCGGGGGGACACACAGATACGCAGTATTTT. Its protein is CSVDSLLAGGHTDTQYF.

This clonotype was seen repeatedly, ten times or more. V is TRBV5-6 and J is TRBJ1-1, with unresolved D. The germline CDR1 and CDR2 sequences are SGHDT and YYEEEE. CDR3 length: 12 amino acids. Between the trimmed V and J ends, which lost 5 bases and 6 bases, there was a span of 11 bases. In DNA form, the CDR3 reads TGTGCCAGCAGTTCTGCGGTGCCTGAAGCTTTCTTT. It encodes CASSSAVPEAFF. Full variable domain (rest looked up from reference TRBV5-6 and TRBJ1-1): DAGVTQSPTHLIKTRGQQVTLRCSPKSGHDTVSWYQQALGQGPQFIFQYYEEEERQRGNFPDRFSGHQFPNYSSELNVNALLLGDSALYLCASSSAVPEAFFGQGTRLTVV.

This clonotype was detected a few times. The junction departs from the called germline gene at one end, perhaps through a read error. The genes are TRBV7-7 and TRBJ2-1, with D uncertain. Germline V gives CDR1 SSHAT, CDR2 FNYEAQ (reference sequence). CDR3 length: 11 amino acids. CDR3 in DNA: TGTGCTAGCAGCTTCGGGTTTGAGCAGTTCTTC. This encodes CASSFGFEQFF.

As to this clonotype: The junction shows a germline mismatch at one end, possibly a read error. The CDR3 protein is CASSQGRAKTSGRSYEQYF. The CDR3 coding sequence is TGCGCCAGCAGCCAGGGCCGTGCCAAAACTAGCGGGCGCTCCTACGAGCAGTACTTC. This chain connects TRBV11-2 to TRBJ2-7, with 9 positions matching TRBD2. The CDR3 loop spans 19 amino acids. CDR1 is SGHAT and CDR2 is FQNNGV in the germline V gene.

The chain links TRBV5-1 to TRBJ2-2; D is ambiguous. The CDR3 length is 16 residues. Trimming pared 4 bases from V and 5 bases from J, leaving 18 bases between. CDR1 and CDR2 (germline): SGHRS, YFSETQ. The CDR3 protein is CASSKSEIPLTGELFF. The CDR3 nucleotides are TGCGCCAGCAGCAAATCGGAAATTCCTTTGACCGGGGAGCTGTTTTTT.

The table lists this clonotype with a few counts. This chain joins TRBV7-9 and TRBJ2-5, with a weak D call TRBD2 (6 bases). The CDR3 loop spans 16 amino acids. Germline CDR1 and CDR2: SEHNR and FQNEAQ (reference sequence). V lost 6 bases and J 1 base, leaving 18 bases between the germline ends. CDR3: CASSLSPGALQETQYF. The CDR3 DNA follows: TGTGCCAGCAGTTTGTCGCCGGGAGCGCTCCAAGAGACCCAGTACTTC. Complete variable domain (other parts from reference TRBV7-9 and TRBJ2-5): DTGVSQNPRHKITKRGQNVTFRCDPISEHNRLYWYRQTLGQGPEFLTYFQNEAQLEKSRLLSDRFSAERPKGSFSTLEIQRTEQGDSAMYLCASSLSPGALQETQYFGPGTRLLVL.

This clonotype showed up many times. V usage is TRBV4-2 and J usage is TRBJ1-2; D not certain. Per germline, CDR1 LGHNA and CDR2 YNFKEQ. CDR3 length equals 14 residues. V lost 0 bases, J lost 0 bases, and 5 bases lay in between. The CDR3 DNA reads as TGTGCCAGCAGCCAAGATCGGCCTAACTATGGCTACACCTTC. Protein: CASSQDRPNYGYTF.

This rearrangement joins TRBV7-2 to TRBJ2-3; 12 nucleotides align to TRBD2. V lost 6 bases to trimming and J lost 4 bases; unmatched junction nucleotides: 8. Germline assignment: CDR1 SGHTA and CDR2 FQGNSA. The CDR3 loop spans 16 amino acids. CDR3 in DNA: TGTGCCAGCAGTTTACGGCTAGCGGGAGGGTCAGATACGCAGTATTTT. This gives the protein CASSLRLAGGSDTQYF.

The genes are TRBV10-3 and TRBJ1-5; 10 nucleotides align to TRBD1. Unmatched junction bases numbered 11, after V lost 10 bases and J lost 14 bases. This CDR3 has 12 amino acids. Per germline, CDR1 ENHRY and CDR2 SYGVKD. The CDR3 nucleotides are TGTGCCACGTCGTGGGACAGGGGCCTCGAGCATTTT. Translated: CATSWDRGLEHF.

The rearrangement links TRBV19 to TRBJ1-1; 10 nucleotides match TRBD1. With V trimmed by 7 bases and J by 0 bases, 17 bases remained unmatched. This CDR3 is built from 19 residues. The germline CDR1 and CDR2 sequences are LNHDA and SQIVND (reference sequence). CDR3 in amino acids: CASIPPGQGSTSMNTEAFF. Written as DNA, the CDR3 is TGTGCCAGTATCCCTCCGGGACAGGGGTCTACCTCAATGAACACTGAAGCTTTCTTT.

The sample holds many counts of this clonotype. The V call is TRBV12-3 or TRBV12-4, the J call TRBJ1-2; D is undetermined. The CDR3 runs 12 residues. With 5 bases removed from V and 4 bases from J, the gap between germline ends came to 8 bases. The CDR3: CASSPGFYGYTF. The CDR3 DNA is TGTGCCAGCAGTCCGGGCTTCTATGGCTACACCTTC.

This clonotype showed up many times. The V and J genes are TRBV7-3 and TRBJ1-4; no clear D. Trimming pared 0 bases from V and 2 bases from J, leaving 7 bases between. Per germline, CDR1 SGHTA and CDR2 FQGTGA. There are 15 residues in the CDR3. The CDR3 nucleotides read TGTGCCAGCAGCTTAACAAGCGGGACTAATGAAAAACTGTTTTTT. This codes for CASSLTSGTNEKLFF.

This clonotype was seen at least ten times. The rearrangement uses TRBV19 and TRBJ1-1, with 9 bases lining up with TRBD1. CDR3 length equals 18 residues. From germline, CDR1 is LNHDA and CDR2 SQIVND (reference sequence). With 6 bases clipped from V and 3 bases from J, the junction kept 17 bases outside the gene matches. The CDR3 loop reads CASSRSVQGAPLDTEAFF. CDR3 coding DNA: TGTGCCAGTAGCAGATCTGTACAGGGGGCGCCTCTGGACACTGAAGCTTTCTTT.

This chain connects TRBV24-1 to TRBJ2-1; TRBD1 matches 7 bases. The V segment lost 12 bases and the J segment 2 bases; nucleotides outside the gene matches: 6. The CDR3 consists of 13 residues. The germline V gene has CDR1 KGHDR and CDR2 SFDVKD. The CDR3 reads CAAGQATYNEQFF. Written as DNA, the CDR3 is TGTGCCGCCGGACAGGCTACCTACAATGAGCAGTTCTTC.

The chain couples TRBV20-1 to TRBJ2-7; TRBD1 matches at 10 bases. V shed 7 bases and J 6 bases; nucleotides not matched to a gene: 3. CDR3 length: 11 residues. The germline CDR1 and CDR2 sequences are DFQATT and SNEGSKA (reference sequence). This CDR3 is CSGDRGTEQYF. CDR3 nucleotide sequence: TGCAGTGGGGACAGGGGAACCGAGCAGTACTTC.

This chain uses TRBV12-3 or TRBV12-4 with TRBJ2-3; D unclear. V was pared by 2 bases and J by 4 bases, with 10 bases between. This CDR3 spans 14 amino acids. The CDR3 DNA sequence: TGTGCCAGCAGTTTAAGGTCTGCCCCAGATACGCAGTATTTT. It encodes CASSLRSAPDTQYF.

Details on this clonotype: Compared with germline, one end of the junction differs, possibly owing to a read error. Here the CDR3 reads CTSSPDRTRYEQYF. The CDR3 region has the DNA TGCACCAGCAGCCCCGACAGGACGCGCTACGAGCAGTACTTC. The genes are TRBV5-1 and TRBJ2-7, with a weak D call TRBD1 (6 bases). Germline CDR1 SGHRS, CDR2 YFSETQ. The CDR3 has 14 residues.

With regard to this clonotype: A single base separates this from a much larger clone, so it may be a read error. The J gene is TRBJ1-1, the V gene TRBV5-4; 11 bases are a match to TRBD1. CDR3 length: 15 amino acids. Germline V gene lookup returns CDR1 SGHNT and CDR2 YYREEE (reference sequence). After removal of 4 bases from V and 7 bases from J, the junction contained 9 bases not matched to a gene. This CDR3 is CASSPRTGGLSEAFF. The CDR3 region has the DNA TGTGCCAGCAGCCCGCGGACAGGGGGCTTAAGTGAAGCTTTCTTT.

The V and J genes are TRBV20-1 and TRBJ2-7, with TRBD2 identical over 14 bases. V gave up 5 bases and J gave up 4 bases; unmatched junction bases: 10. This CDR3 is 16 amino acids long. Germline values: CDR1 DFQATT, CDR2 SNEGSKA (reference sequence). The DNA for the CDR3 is TGCAGTGCTGAGGGACTAGCGGGGGATATGGGTTACGAGCAGTACTTC. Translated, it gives CSAEGLAGDMGYEQYF.

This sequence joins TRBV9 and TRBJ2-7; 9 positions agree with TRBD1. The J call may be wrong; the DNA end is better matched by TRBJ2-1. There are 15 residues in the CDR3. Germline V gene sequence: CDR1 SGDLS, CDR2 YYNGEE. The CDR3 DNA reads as TGTGCCAGCAGCGTCGGGACAGGGATTTGGAATGAGCAGTTCTTC. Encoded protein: CASSVGTGIWNEQFF.

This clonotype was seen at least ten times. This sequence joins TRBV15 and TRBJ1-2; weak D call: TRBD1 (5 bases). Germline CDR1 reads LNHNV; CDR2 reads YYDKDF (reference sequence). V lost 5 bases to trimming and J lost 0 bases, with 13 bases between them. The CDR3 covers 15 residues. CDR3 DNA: TGTGCCACCAGCCCCCGGGAAGGGGCTAACTATGGCTACACCTTC. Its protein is CATSPREGANYGYTF.

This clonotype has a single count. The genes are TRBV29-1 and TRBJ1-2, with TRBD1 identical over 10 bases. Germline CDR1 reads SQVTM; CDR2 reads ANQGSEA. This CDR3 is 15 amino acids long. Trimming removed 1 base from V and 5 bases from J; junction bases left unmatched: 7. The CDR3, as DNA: TGCAGCGTTGAAGGTCTGGGACAGGGGCAATATGGCTACACCTTC. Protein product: CSVEGLGQGQYGYTF.

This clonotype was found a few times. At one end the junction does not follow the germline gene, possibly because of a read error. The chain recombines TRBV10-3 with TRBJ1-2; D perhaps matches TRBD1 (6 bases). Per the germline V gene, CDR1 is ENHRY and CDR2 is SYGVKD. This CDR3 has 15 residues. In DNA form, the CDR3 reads TGTGCCAGCAGTGACCCTGTGGGGGCCGTTGGTGGCTACACCTTC. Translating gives CASSDPVGAVGGYTF.

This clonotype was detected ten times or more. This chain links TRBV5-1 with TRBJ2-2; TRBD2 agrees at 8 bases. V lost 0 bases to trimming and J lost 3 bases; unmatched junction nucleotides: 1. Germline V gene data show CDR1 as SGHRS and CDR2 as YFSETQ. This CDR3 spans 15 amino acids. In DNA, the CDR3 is TGCGCCAGCAGCTTGGCACTAGCGGACACCGGGGAGCTGTTTTTT. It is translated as CASSLALADTGELFF.

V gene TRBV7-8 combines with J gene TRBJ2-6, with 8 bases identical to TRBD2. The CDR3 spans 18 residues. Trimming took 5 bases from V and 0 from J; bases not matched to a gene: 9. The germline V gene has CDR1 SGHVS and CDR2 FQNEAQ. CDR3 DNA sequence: TGTGCCAGCAGCGCCCGTCAGCGGGGGAGCTCTGGGGCCAACGTCCTGACTTTC. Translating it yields CASSARQRGSSGANVLTF.